This T cell receptor beta chain emerged from a study of PD-1 blockade in classical Hodgkin lymphoma. CDR3 length equals 18 residues. The germline V gene has CDR1 SGDLS and CDR2 YYNGEE. With V trimmed by 3 bases and J by 0 bases, 13 bases remained unmatched. Clones were read by immunoSEQ multiplex PCR, and TCRdb kept only the in-frame ones, dropping some. The sample consists of under 20,000 clones, 82% of them appearing once. This clone was observed a handful of times. As yet, its antigen is unknown. All patients experienced relapse after autologous stem cell transplantation, and brentuximab vedotin exposure was variable. Findings of the study overall: What caused the repertoire differences, perhaps disease activity or prior therapy, remains undefined.

The sequencing used peripheral blood mononuclear cells (PBMCs), collected before the second cycle of nivolumab. The clonotype originates from a human donor with classical Hodgkin lymphoma. The rearrangement joins TRBV9 to TRBJ2-3, with 7 positions matching TRBD2. The CDR3 DNA is TGTGCCAGCAGCGCCGGACTATGGGCTAGCGGTAGCACAGATACGCAGTATTTT. This sequence encodes CASSAGLWASGSTDTQYF.